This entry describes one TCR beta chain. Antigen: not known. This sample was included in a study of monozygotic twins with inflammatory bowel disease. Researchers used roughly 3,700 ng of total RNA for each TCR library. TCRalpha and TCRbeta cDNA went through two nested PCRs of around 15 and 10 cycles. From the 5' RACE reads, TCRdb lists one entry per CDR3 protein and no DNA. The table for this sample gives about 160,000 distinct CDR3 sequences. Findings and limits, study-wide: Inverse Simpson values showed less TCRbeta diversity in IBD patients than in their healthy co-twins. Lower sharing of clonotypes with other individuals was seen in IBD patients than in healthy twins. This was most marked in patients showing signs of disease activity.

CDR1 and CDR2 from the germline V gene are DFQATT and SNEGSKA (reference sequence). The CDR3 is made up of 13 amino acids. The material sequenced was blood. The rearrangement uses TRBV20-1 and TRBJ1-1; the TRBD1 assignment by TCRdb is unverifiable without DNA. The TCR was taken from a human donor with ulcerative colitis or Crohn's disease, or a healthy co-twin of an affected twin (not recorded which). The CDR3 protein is CSASDSWNTEAFF.